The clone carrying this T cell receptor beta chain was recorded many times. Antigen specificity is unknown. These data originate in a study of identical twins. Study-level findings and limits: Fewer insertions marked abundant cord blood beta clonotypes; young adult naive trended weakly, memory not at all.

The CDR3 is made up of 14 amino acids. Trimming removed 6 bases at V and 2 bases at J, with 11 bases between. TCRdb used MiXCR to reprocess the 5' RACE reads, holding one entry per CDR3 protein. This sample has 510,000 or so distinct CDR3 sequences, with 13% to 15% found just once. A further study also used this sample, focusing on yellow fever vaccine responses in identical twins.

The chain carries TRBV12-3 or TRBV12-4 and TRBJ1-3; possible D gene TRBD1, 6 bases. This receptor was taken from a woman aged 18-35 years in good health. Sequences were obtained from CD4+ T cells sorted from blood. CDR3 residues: CASSQQGTGNTIYF. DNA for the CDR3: TGTGCCAGCAGCCAACAGGGTACTGGAAACACCATATATTTT.